Listed below are T cell receptor beta chains from one sample, sequenced in a study of cytomegalovirus exposure and HLA in healthy donors. Here immunoSEQ multiplex PCR was the method, and the copy in TCRdb shows in-frame clones only, minus some. The specimen's table records around 50,000 clones. Sequencing was carried out using PBMCs. The receptors here all came from a woman between 35 and 50 years old in good health and CMV-seronegative. CDR3s include the opening cysteine and the closing phenylalanine or tryptophan. D genes are given only for firm matches.

j_call: TRBJ1-2
d_call: TRBD1
v_call: TRBV5-1
cdr3_aa: CASSLGPGQGSGYTF
cdr3_nt: TGCGCCAGCAGCTTGGGCCCGGGACAGGGGAGCGGCTACACCTTC

j_call: TRBJ1-2
d_call: NA
v_call: TRBV6-1
cdr3_aa: CASSDLMGRRSYGYTF
cdr3_nt: TGTGCCAGCAGTGACCTTATGGGGCGCAGGTCCTATGGCTACACCTTC

j_call: TRBJ2-1
d_call: TRBD2
v_call: TRBV7-3
cdr3_aa: CASSPQRDSDNEQFF
cdr3_nt: TGTGCCAGCAGCCCCCAGCGGGATTCCGACAATGAGCAGTTCTTC

j_call: TRBJ1-2
d_call: NA
v_call: TRBV19
cdr3_aa: CASSTPGHFYGYTF
cdr3_nt: TGTGCCAGTAGTACCCCCGGACATTTCTATGGCTACACCTTC

j_call: TRBJ2-7
d_call: NA
v_call: TRBV7-9
cdr3_aa: CASGNAYEQYF
cdr3_nt: TGTGCCTCCGGGAACGCCTACGAGCAGTACTTC

j_call: TRBJ2-7
d_call: TRBD1
v_call: TRBV6-1
cdr3_aa: CASHGTEYLRGQYF
cdr3_nt: TGTGCCAGCCATGGGACAGAATACCTACGAGGGCAGTACTTC

j_call: TRBJ2-5
d_call: NA
v_call: TRBV19
cdr3_aa: CASSIGGDQETQYF
cdr3_nt: TGTGCCAGTAGTATAGGGGGCGATCAAGAGACCCAGTACTTC

j_call: TRBJ2-1
d_call: NA
v_call: TRBV19
cdr3_aa: CASSTGSSYNEQFF
cdr3_nt: TGTGCCAGTAGCACAGGGAGCTCCTACAATGAGCAGTTCTTC

j_call: TRBJ2-5
d_call: NA
v_call: TRBV7-7
cdr3_aa: CASSFQVGGETQYF
cdr3_nt: TGTGCCAGCAGCTTTCAGGTCGGTGGAGAGACCCAGTACTTC

j_call: TRBJ1-2
d_call: TRBD1
v_call: TRBV10-3
cdr3_aa: CAISEGQGLGYTF
cdr3_nt: TGTGCCATCAGTGAAGGACAGGGGCTTGGCTACACCTTC

j_call: TRBJ1-3
d_call: TRBD1
v_call: TRBV30
cdr3_aa: CAWSRTGNSGNTIYF
cdr3_nt: TGTGCCTGGAGTAGGACAGGTAACTCTGGAAACACCATATATTTT

j_call: TRBJ1-4
d_call: TRBD1
v_call: TRBV27
cdr3_aa: CASSFDRGRVEKLFF
cdr3_nt: TGTGCCAGCAGTTTCGACAGGGGGCGGGTGGAAAAACTGTTTTTT

j_call: TRBJ2-3
d_call: TRBD2
v_call: TRBV9
cdr3_aa: CASSTIGLAPDTQYF
cdr3_nt: TGTGCCAGCAGCACAATAGGACTAGCCCCAGATACGCAGTATTTT

j_call: TRBJ1-2
d_call: TRBD1
v_call: TRBV19
cdr3_aa: CASSIRQGDNYGYTF
cdr3_nt: TGTGCCAGTAGTATCCGACAGGGGGACAACTATGGCTACACCTTC

j_call: TRBJ2-1
d_call: NA
v_call: TRBV28
cdr3_aa: CASSAGTPNEQFF
cdr3_nt: TGTGCCAGCAGTGCCGGGACTCCCAATGAGCAGTTCTTC

j_call: TRBJ2-1
d_call: NA
v_call: TRBV6-1
cdr3_aa: CASRQVSYNEQFF
cdr3_nt: TGTGCCAGTAGACAGGTTTCCTACAATGAGCAGTTCTTC

j_call: TRBJ2-2
d_call: NA
v_call: TRBV6-5
cdr3_aa: CASSALGAAGELFF
cdr3_nt: TGTGCCAGCAGTGCCCTGGGGGCGGCCGGGGAGCTGTTTTTT

j_call: TRBJ1-1
d_call: NA
v_call: TRBV30
cdr3_aa: CAWRETIRGRAFF
cdr3_nt: TGTGCCTGGAGAGAGACTATCAGGGGTCGAGCTTTCTTT

j_call: TRBJ1-2
d_call: NA
v_call: TRBV18
cdr3_aa: CASSPTGTNYGYTF
cdr3_nt: TGTGCCAGCTCACCAACAGGGACTAACTATGGCTACACCTTC

j_call: TRBJ2-1
d_call: TRBD2
v_call: TRBV7-8
cdr3_aa: CASSSSGGGSDNEQFF
cdr3_nt: TGTGCCAGCAGTTCAAGCGGGGGGGGGTCCGACAATGAGCAGTTCTTC

j_call: TRBJ2-2
d_call: NA
v_call: TRBV10-2
cdr3_aa: CASSELLLGEVDTGELFF
cdr3_nt: TGCGCCAGCAGTGAACTGCTACTAGGAGAAGTCGACACCGGGGAGCTGTTTTTT

j_call: TRBJ1-2
d_call: TRBD1
v_call: TRBV19
cdr3_aa: CASSPGQGAHGYTF
cdr3_nt: TGTGCCAGCTCCCCGGGACAGGGTGCGCATGGCTACACCTTC

j_call: TRBJ2-3
d_call: NA
v_call: TRBV18
cdr3_aa: CATPRGSMGTQYF
cdr3_nt: TGTGCCACCCCAAGGGGCTCAATGGGTACGCAGTATTTT

j_call: TRBJ2-7
d_call: NA
v_call: TRBV19
cdr3_aa: CASSIVGEVGYEQYF
cdr3_nt: TGTGCCAGTAGTATTGTTGGGGAGGTCGGCTACGAGCAGTACTTC

j_call: TRBJ2-5
d_call: TRBD1
v_call: TRBV30
cdr3_aa: CAWAGTETFQENQYF
cdr3_nt: TGTGCCTGGGCCGGGACAGAGACATTCCAAGAGAACCAGTACTTC

j_call: TRBJ1-6
d_call: NA
v_call: TRBV19
cdr3_aa: CASRNFGGPSSPLHF
cdr3_nt: TGTGCCAGTAGAAACTTCGGGGGTCCCAGTTCACCCCTCCACTTT

j_call: TRBJ1-1
d_call: TRBD1
v_call: TRBV7-9
cdr3_aa: CASSSGQGEDTEAFF
cdr3_nt: TGTGCCAGCAGCAGCGGACAGGGGGAGGACACTGAAGCTTTCTTT

j_call: TRBJ2-2
d_call: TRBD1
v_call: TRBV7-6
cdr3_aa: CASSLEQQGAANTGELFF
cdr3_nt: TGTGCCAGCAGCTTAGAACAGCAGGGGGCGGCTAACACCGGGGAGCTGTTTTTT

j_call: TRBJ2-7
d_call: TRBD2
v_call: TRBV7-2
cdr3_aa: CASSSLHGLAGVPSYEQYF
cdr3_nt: TGTGCCAGCAGCTCCCTGCACGGACTAGCGGGAGTCCCCTCCTACGAGCAGTACTTC

j_call: TRBJ2-2
d_call: NA
v_call: TRBV19
cdr3_aa: CASSTPGERAGELFF
cdr3_nt: TGTGCCAGTAGTACACCAGGGGAGAGGGCCGGGGAGCTGTTTTTT

j_call: TRBJ1-1
d_call: NA
v_call: TRBV7-9
cdr3_aa: CASSPARAEMNTEAFF
cdr3_nt: TGTGCCAGCAGCCCCGCCAGGGCGGAAATGAACACTGAAGCTTTCTTT

j_call: TRBJ1-2
d_call: TRBD1
v_call: TRBV28
cdr3_aa: CASSLGGQGKAGYTF
cdr3_nt: TGTGCCAGCAGTTTAGGCGGACAGGGGAAAGCGGGCTACACCTTC

j_call: TRBJ2-7
d_call: TRBD2
v_call: TRBV28
cdr3_aa: CASSASSGAAYEQYF
cdr3_nt: TGTGCCAGCAGTGCAAGTAGCGGGGCCGCCTACGAGCAGTACTTC

j_call: TRBJ1-5
d_call: TRBD1
v_call: TRBV18
cdr3_aa: CASSGLDRGNSQPQHF
cdr3_nt: TGTGCCAGCTCAGGATTGGACAGGGGAAACAGTCAGCCCCAGCATTTT

j_call: TRBJ1-1
d_call: NA
v_call: TRBV30
cdr3_aa: CAWSEGTGDEAFF
cdr3_nt: TGTGCCTGGAGTGAAGGGACTGGGGATGAAGCTTTCTTT

j_call: TRBJ2-2
d_call: NA
v_call: TRBV5-1
cdr3_aa: CASSLVAGTRAGELFF
cdr3_nt: TGCGCCAGCAGCTTGGTTGCGGGAACAAGGGCCGGGGAGCTGTTTTTT

j_call: TRBJ2-2
d_call: NA
v_call: TRBV18
cdr3_aa: CASSPSRRVDTGELFF
cdr3_nt: TGTGCCAGCTCACCATCTCGGCGGGTGGACACCGGGGAGCTGTTTTTT